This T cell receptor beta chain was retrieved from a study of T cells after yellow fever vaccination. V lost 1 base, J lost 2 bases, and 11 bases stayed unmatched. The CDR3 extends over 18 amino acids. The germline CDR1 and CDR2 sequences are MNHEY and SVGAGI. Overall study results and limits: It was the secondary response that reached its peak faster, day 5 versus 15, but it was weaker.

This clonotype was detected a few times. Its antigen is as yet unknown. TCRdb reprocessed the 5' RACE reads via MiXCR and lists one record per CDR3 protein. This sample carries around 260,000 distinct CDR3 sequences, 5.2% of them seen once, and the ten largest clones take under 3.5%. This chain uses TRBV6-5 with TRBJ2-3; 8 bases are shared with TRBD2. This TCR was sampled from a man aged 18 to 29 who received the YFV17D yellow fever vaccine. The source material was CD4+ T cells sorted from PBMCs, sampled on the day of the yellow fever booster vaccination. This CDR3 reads CASSYYPPGSGATDTQYF. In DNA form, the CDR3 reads TGTGCCAGCAGTTACTATCCTCCGGGTAGCGGGGCCACAGATACGCAGTATTTT.